The present TCR beta chain was sequenced within a study of T cells in Graves' hyperthyroidism and ophthalmopathy. Losses at the gene ends were 6 bases for V and 2 bases for J; bases not matched to a gene: 7. This CDR3 has 15 residues. Germline V gene data show CDR1 as MNHNS and CDR2 as SASEGT. RNA transcripts were the template for amplifying TCR beta CDR3 regions. TCR CDR3 underwent first-round RT-PCR with the HTBI primer set. Each CDR3 protein is one row after TCRdb ran MiXCR on the multiplex PCR reads. The data contain around 380,000 distinct CDR3 sequences, roughly 14% of them singletons. The J gene is TRBJ2-7, the V gene TRBV6-1; TRBD1 agrees at 10 bases. Source material: blood. This sequence was found in a young man with Graves' hyperthyroidism that later progressed to Graves' ophthalmopathy. The CDR3 loop reads CASRDQTGGPYEQYF. CDR3 bases: TGTGCCAGCAGAGACCAGACAGGGGGCCCCTACGAGCAGTACTTC.